What follows are 29 T cell receptor beta chains derived from one specimen sequenced in a study of T cell changes during pregnancy in multiple sclerosis. Clones were read by immunoSEQ multiplex PCR, and TCRdb kept only the in-frame ones, dropping some. The data contain 45,000 or so clones, 95% to 96% of them singletons. The sample here was peripheral blood, taken in the second trimester of pregnancy. These receptors all come from a female donor with multiple sclerosis, enrolled in a pregnancy study.

This chain uses TRBV14 with TRBJ2-7, with TRBD2 matching over 7 bases. CDR3 length equals 16 residues. The V gene end was trimmed by 2 bases and the J gene end by 3 bases; junction bases not matched to a gene: 10. The germline CDR1 and CDR2 sequences are SGHDN and FVKESK. The CDR3 coding sequence is TGTGCCAGCAGCCAATCGATCGGGGGGAGGCACTACGAGCAGTACTTC. Protein product: CASSQSIGGRHYEQYF.

This clone was observed once. The rearrangement links TRBV5-4 to TRBJ1-2, with a possible D match to TRBD1 (6 bases). This CDR3 has 15 amino acids. Germline loops: CDR1 SGHNT, CDR2 YYREEE (reference sequence). Trimming pared 7 bases from V and 1 base from J, leaving 17 bases between. The CDR3 loop is CASAAARDNNYGYTF. In DNA form, the CDR3 reads TGTGCCAGCGCAGCGGCGAGGGACAATAACTATGGCTACACCTTC.

This clone appeared a few times. The V call is TRBV5-8, the J call TRBJ2-1; perhaps TRBD2 as D (5 bases). Germline V gene sequence: CDR1 SGHTS, CDR2 YDEGEE. The CDR3 has 15 amino acids. V was shortened by 3 bases and J by 10 bases, with 20 bases between the two germline ends. The CDR3 nucleotides are TGTGCCAGCAGCTCCTACTCCCTTCGGACTCGGGAGCAGTTCTTC. Amino acid sequence: CASSSYSLRTREQFF.

The genes are TRBV11-1 and TRBJ1-6, with a weak D call TRBD1 (6 bases). The germline V gene encodes CDR1 SGHAT and CDR2 FQDESV (reference sequence). The CDR3 covers 16 residues. V was cut by 6 bases and J by 0 bases, with 12 bases left in between. CDR3 protein: CASRRTVNSYNSPLHF. In nucleotides, the CDR3 is TGTGCCAGCAGACGGACAGTAAACTCCTATAATTCACCCCTCCACTTT.

The V and J genes are TRBV18 and TRBJ1-2, with TRBD1 matching over 7 bases. The CDR3 has 15 residues. V dropped 1 base and J dropped 4; count of bases not matched to a gene: 6. Germline V CDR1 and CDR2: KGHSH, LQKENI. CDR3 bases: TGTGCCAGCTCACCACTTCCCCGGGACAGCTATGGCTACACCTTC. Protein: CASSPLPRDSYGYTF.

The V gene is TRBV4-2, the J gene TRBJ2-6, with a possible D match to TRBD1 (5 bases). V lost 7 bases to trimming and J lost 2 bases, with 15 bases between them. Looked up from germline, CDR1 is LGHNA and CDR2 is YNFKEQ. The CDR3 contains 16 residues. The CDR3 loop is CASKEGVRPGANVLTF. In DNA form, the CDR3 reads TGTGCCAGCAAAGAAGGGGTGCGCCCTGGGGCCAACGTCCTGACTTTC.

This chain uses TRBV5-1 with TRBJ2-1; no reliable D call. This CDR3 contains 17 residues. Germline CDR1 is SGHRS and CDR2 is YFSETQ. V was shortened by 4 bases and J by 6 bases, with 23 bases between the two germline ends. The CDR3 is CASSAWNRPLSGNEQFF. The CDR3 bases are TGCGCCAGCAGCGCCTGGAACCGGCCTCTTTCGGGCAATGAGCAGTTCTTC.

This clone has only a few counts. The chain links TRBV4-1 to TRBJ2-1; maybe TRBD2 (6 bases). The CDR3 spans 13 residues. Germline V gene data show CDR1 as MGHRA and CDR2 as YSYEKL. V lost 4 bases and J 4 bases, leaving 8 bases between the germline ends. CDR3 sequence: CASSLGLYNEQFF. DNA for the CDR3: TGCGCCAGCAGCCTGGGACTTTACAATGAGCAGTTCTTC.

This clone was seen only once. Written as DNA, the CDR3 is TGTGCCAGCAGAGCGACAGAGGTTGAACAGCCCCAGCATTTT. The encoded protein is CASRATEVEQPQHF. V gene TRBV6-1 combines with J gene TRBJ1-5; a weak D match, TRBD1 (5 bases). The V end was cut by 6 bases, the J end by 7 bases, with 16 bases between. Per the germline V gene, CDR1 is MNHNS and CDR2 is SASEGT. The CDR3 sequence is 14 residues long.

V is TRBV9 and J is TRBJ1-1; no firm D call. Per germline, CDR1 SGDLS and CDR2 YYNGEE. V was clipped by 3 bases and J by 0 bases, with 12 bases between them. The CDR3 runs to 15 residues. CDR3 residues: CASSAQVLLNTEAFF. CDR3 sequence (DNA): TGTGCCAGCAGCGCGCAGGTATTATTGAACACTGAAGCTTTCTTT.

J is TRBJ2-3 and V is TRBV29-1; D is possibly TRBD2 (6 bases). CDR1 and CDR2 from the germline V gene are SQVTM and ANQGSEA. The CDR3 is 15 residues long. Trimming took 7 bases from V and 2 from J, leaving 19 bases between them. The CDR3 loop is CSALSLAHITDTQYF. In nucleotides, the CDR3 is TGCAGCGCCCTTAGTCTAGCGCACATCACAGATACGCAGTATTTT.

Here the CDR3 DNA reads TGTGCCAGCCGAGAGCGCCTCTATGGCTACACCTTC. Amino acids: CASRERLYGYTF. The V gene is TRBV18, the J gene TRBJ1-2; D remains unclear. CDR1 and CDR2 (germline): KGHSH, LQKENI. V shed 8 bases and J shed 4 bases, with 11 bases lying between them. CDR3 length: 12 residues.

The rearrangement links TRBV5-1 to TRBJ2-3; TRBD2 matches at 9 bases. The CDR3 spans 17 residues. The germline gives CDR1 SGHRS, CDR2 YFSETQ. The trim removed 0 bases at V and 5 bases at J, leaving 10 bases unmatched. The CDR3 loop reads CASSLARAGGPGDTQYF. The DNA for the CDR3 is TGCGCCAGCAGCTTGGCACGGGCGGGGGGGCCTGGAGATACGCAGTATTTT.

The V call is TRBV6-6, the J call TRBJ1-1; D is perhaps TRBD1 (6 bases). Germline V CDR1 and CDR2: MNHNY, SVGAGI (reference sequence). The V gene lost 2 bases and the J gene lost 1 base, with 8 bases spanning the gap. This CDR3 comprises 14 residues. Written as DNA, the CDR3 is TGTGCCAGCAGTTACCGACAGGCGAACACTGAAGCTTTCTTT. This sequence encodes CASSYRQANTEAFF.

The V gene is TRBV27, the J gene TRBJ2-3, with 12 bases matching TRBD2. This CDR3 is 16 amino acids long. Germline loops: CDR1 MNHEY, CDR2 SMNVEV (reference sequence). The J segment lost 3 bases and the V segment lost 6 bases, leaving 7 bases of the junction unmatched. CDR3 DNA: TGTGCCAGCAGAGAAAGACTAGCGGGAGAAACAGATACGCAGTATTTT. This sequence encodes CASRERLAGETDTQYF.

This chain joins TRBV5-1 and TRBJ2-5, with a possible D match to TRBD2 (6 bases). Trimming took off 0 bases at V and 5 bases at J, with 11 bases between the two ends. This CDR3 has 14 residues. Per the germline V gene, CDR1 is SGHRS and CDR2 is YFSETQ. CDR3 sequence: CASSLESGRETQYF. DNA for the CDR3: TGCGCCAGCAGCTTGGAAAGCGGGCGTGAGACCCAGTACTTC.

The chain couples TRBV4-1 to TRBJ1-5; D uncertain. The V gene lost 5 bases and the J gene lost 5 bases, with 19 bases spanning the gap. From germline, CDR1 is MGHRA and CDR2 YSYEKL. The CDR3 spans 16 residues. This CDR3 is CASSAGTRTPYQPQHF. As DNA, the CDR3 is TGCGCCAGCAGCGCGGGAACTAGGACTCCCTATCAGCCCCAGCATTTT.

The chain has TRBV30 and TRBJ2-7; D is unclear. The CDR3 runs 12 residues. The V end lost 4 bases, the J end lost 0 bases, and 7 bases lay between the germline ends. Per the germline V gene, CDR1 is GTSNPN and CDR2 is SVGIG (reference sequence). Here the CDR3 reads CAWTRSSYEQYF. CDR3 bases: TGTGCCTGGACTAGAAGCTCCTACGAGCAGTACTTC.

The gene calls are TRBV7-9 and TRBJ2-6, with 8 positions matching TRBD1. Germline values: CDR1 SEHNR, CDR2 FQNEAQ (reference sequence). The CDR3 spans 14 residues. CDR3 loop: CGVQGASGANVLTF. In nucleotides, the CDR3 is TGTGGGGTTCAGGGGGCCTCTGGGGCCAACGTCCTGACTTTC. Variable domain in full (rest from reference TRBV7-9 and TRBJ2-6): DTGVSQNPRHKITKRGQNVTFRCDPISEHNRLYWYRQTLGQGPEFLTYFQNEAQLEKSRLLSDRFSAERPKGSFSTLEIQRTEQGDSAMYLCGVQGASGANVLTFGAGSRLTVL.

The chain is built from TRBV4-2 and TRBJ2-5; TRBD1 matches at 8 bases. Germline lookup yields CDR1 LGHNA and CDR2 YNFKEQ. The V and J ends lost 2 bases and 1 base, in that order; junction bases with no gene match: 0. The CDR3 extends over 14 amino acids. The CDR3 DNA reads as TGTGCCAGCAGCCAAACAGGGGGCCAAGAGACCCAGTACTTC. Encoded protein: CASSQTGGQETQYF.

The chain recombines TRBV7-9 with TRBJ2-7, with 7 bases aligning to TRBD2. The CDR3 runs to 16 residues. Germline CDR1 is SEHNR and CDR2 is FQNEAQ (reference sequence). The V gene end was trimmed by 5 bases and the J gene end by 4 bases; junction bases not matched to a gene: 14. CDR3 sequence: CASSPAEGGREYEQYF. CDR3 nucleotide sequence: TGTGCCAGCAGCCCCGCGGAAGGCGGGAGAGAATACGAGCAGTACTTC.

The chain is built from TRBV2 and TRBJ2-7; D is unclear. The CDR3 loop spans 12 amino acids. Trimming removed 6 bases from V and 4 bases from J, with 10 bases in between. Germline V gives CDR1 SNHLY, CDR2 FYNNEI. Here the CDR3 reads CASRAFGYEQYF. In DNA form, the CDR3 reads TGTGCCAGCAGGGCTTTCGGGTACGAGCAGTACTTC.

This clone has only one observation. The genes are TRBV18 and TRBJ1-4; 7 bases fit TRBD1. Germline V gene data show CDR1 as KGHSH and CDR2 as LQKENI. This CDR3 region has 15 residues. After removal of 6 bases from V and 1 base from J, the junction contained 5 bases not matched to a gene. CDR3 sequence: CASSRQGGTNEKLFF. The CDR3 coding sequence is TGTGCCAGCTCTCGACAGGGAGGAACTAATGAAAAACTGTTTTTT.

This clone showed up just once. V gene TRBV10-3 combines with J gene TRBJ1-6; 9 positions match TRBD1. This CDR3 region has 14 residues. V trimming: 8 bases; J trimming: 7 bases; junction bases outside the gene matches: 6. CDR1 and CDR2 from the germline V gene are ENHRY and SYGVKD. The CDR3 coding sequence is TGTGCCATCGGGACAGGGACGGGAAATTCACCCCTCCACTTT. As protein: CAIGTGTGNSPLHF.

CDR3 bases: TGTGCCAGCAGTTCCAAACGGGATGGCTATGGCTACACCTTC. Translated, it gives CASSSKRDGYGYTF. V and J are TRBV27 and TRBJ1-2, with D hard to call. Trimming shortened V by 4 bases and J by 4 bases, and 13 bases separated the two germline ends. The CDR3 covers 14 residues. Germline assignment: CDR1 MNHEY and CDR2 SMNVEV (reference sequence).

The chain employs TRBV7-2 and TRBJ2-1, with TRBD2 identical over 10 bases. V dropped 2 bases and J dropped 9; count of bases not matched to a gene: 7. Germline V gene data show CDR1 as SGHTA and CDR2 as FQGNSA. The CDR3 covers 15 residues. This CDR3 is CASSLKRGGAGEQFF. Written as DNA, the CDR3 is TGTGCCAGCAGCTTAAAGCGGGGGGGCGCTGGTGAGCAGTTCTTC. The full variable domain, its missing parts supplied by reference TRBV7-2 and TRBJ2-1, is GAGVSQSPSNKVTEKGKDVELRCDPISGHTALYWYRQSLGQGLEFLIYFQGNSAPDKSGLPSDRFSAERTGGSVSTLTIQRTQQEDSAVYLCASSLKRGGAGEQFFGPGTRLTVL.

CDR3 coding DNA: TGCGCCAGCAGCCAAGAAAATGGAGGGGTTAGGGAAAAACTGTTTTTT. It encodes CASSQENGGVREKLFF. The chain carries TRBV4-3 and TRBJ1-4; the D gene is possibly TRBD1 (5 bases). The V gene lost 0 bases and the J gene lost 8 bases, with 16 bases spanning the gap. Germline assignment: CDR1 LGHNA and CDR2 YSLEER. This CDR3 is 16 amino acids long.

The CDR3 here is CASSPDRGGYGYTF. CDR3 bases: TGTGCCAGCAGCCCGGACAGGGGTGGCTATGGCTACACCTTC. This chain connects TRBV7-3 to TRBJ1-2; 9 positions match TRBD1. The CDR3 has 14 residues. J gave up 4 bases and V 5 bases, and 5 bases lay outside the gene matches. The V gene's germline CDR1 is SGHTA and CDR2 FQGTGA.

The rearrangement links TRBV6-5 to TRBJ2-5, with 9 bases identical to TRBD2. V lost 2 bases to trimming and J lost 1 base; unmatched junction nucleotides: 5. This CDR3 spans 16 amino acids. Per the germline V gene, CDR1 is MNHEY and CDR2 is SVGAGI. In nucleotides, the CDR3 is TGTGCCAGCAGTTACGCACAAGCGGGGGGCCAAGAGACCCAGTACTTC. Translation gives CASSYAQAGGQETQYF.